This T cell receptor (beta chain) was observed in a study of T-cell memory formation after mild COVID-19. Whole-study findings and limits: Cross-reactive memory apparently joined, as some responding clones appeared in pre-infection memory. Day 37-peaking second-wave clones had unconfirmed SARS-CoV-2 specificity. CD4+ clones that contracted lay mainly in CM and EM; CD8+ ones lay in EMRA. Clones shrinking from day 15 to 85 showed even CD4/CD8 mixes; later expanders tilted CD4+.

TCRdb redid the calling of the 5' RACE reads with MiXCR, one entry per CDR3 protein. The table includes hundreds of thousands of distinct CDR3 sequences, about 16% detected once. This CDR3 is 15 amino acids long. The V gene lost 0 bases and the J gene lost 2 bases, with 11 bases spanning the gap. CDR1 DFQATT and CDR2 SNEGSKA come from the germline V gene (reference sequence). In its sample, this clonotype was seen many times. The antigen is unknown. This TCR came from a man aged 18 to 29 who had mild COVID-19 (a few samples of this study predate the infection). Cell type and time point are not known. The rearrangement joins TRBV20-1 to TRBJ2-1, with D tentatively TRBD1 or TRBD2 (5 bases each). Sequencing was done on a sample of PBMCs or a T cell subset sorted from them (not recorded which). CDR3 protein: CSARDGRGPYNEQFF. CDR3 in DNA: TGCAGTGCTAGAGATGGACGGGGACCCTACAATGAGCAGTTCTTC.